These T cell receptor beta chains were read from a single sample in a study of blood T cell repertoires in COVID-19. TCRdb's copy holds only in-frame clones and misses some; the assay was immunoSEQ multiplex PCR. The sample holds 150,000 or so clones; about 85% are singletons and the top ten take under 0.8%. The sample consisted of peripheral blood. The receptors shown here come from a man aged 55 to 69 with COVID-19, enrolled during active disease. Both conserved end residues are part of each CDR3.

j_call v_call cdr3_aa
TRBJ1-1 TRBV19 CASSRSGEGTEAFF
TRBJ1-2 TRBV7-2 CASSMTAANYGYTF
TRBJ2-5 TRBV18 CASSFEDRSIETQYF
TRBJ1-2 TRBV6-2/TRBV6-3 CASSPLWSGYTF
TRBJ2-3 TRBV5-1 CASSLDTYAADTQYF
TRBJ1-1 TRBV7-3 CASSADPGFHTEAFF
TRBJ1-1 TRBV7-3 CASSLGGMNTEAFF
TRBJ1-6 TRBV19 CASSIGTSVDSPLHF
TRBJ1-2 TRBV19 CASTLRGSGYTF
TRBJ1-5 TRBV10-3 CAISDSGGPNQPQHF
TRBJ1-5 TRBV9 CASSPGTGGNQPQHF
TRBJ1-5 TRBV6-2/TRBV6-3 CASSYSGQGVSNQPQHF
TRBJ1-1 TRBV28 CASSSQGARKSEAFF
TRBJ2-3 TRBV7-3 CASSLSVSGTPRGTQYF
TRBJ2-1 TRBV12-3/TRBV12-4 CASSLGGYEQFF
TRBJ2-7 TRBV7-8 CASSLAGGPYEQYF
TRBJ1-3 TRBV19 CASSIVGQGNTIYF
TRBJ1-2 TRBV7-8 CASSLAGGGYGYTF
TRBJ2-2 TRBV4-1 CASSPGLNTGELFF
TRBJ2-7 TRBV19 CASSMASRSSYEQYF
TRBJ2-5 TRBV9 CASSSTSGGLETQYF
TRBJ2-2 TRBV19 CASSGTGLNTGELFF
TRBJ2-3 TRBV15 CATSYGTSGGLLKDTQYF
TRBJ1-4 TRBV4-3 CASSYVRGATNEKLFF
TRBJ2-5 TRBV6-2/TRBV6-3 CASSHTSGSGQTQYF
TRBJ1-4 TRBV7-2 CASSPQGEKLFF
TRBJ1-4 TRBV6-5 CASRQGGGEKLFF
TRBJ2-1 TRBV2 CASSDQGSEQFF
TRBJ1-6 TRBV25-1 CASSDRPGTGMNSPLHF
TRBJ1-1 TRBV18 CASSLDRVRTEAFF
TRBJ1-1 TRBV4-1 CASSQGLRTEAFF
TRBJ1-2 TRBV4-3 CASSQDPGTGGAGGYTF
TRBJ2-7 TRBV5-1 CASSLDGGGAYEQYF
TRBJ2-3 TRBV20-1 CSAATDTQYF
TRBJ1-1 TRBV28 CASSFKNTEAFF
TRBJ2-3 TRBV9 CASSVDGGTSGGPTDTQYF
TRBJ2-6 TRBV4-2 CASSPYAGVEANVLTF
TRBJ2-3 TRBV3-1/TRBV3-2 CASSARLAGSTDTQYF
TRBJ2-2 TRBV6-5 CASSYVGRGTGELFF
TRBJ2-1 TRBV6-5 CASSYSPGQGVHEQFF
TRBJ1-3 TRBV19 CASTQTGAGNTIYF
TRBJ1-5 TRBV15 CATSRVADRRRNQPQHF